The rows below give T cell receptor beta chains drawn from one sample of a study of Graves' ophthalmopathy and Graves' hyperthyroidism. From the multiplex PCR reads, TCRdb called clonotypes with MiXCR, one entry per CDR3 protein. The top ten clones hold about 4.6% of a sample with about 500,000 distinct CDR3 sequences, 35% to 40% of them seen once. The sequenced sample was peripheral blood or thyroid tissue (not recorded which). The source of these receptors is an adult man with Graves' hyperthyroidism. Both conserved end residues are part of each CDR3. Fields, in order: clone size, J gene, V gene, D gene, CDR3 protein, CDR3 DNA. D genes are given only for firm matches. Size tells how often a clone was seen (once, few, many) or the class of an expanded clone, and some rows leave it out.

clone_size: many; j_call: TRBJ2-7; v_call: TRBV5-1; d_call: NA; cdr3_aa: CASSLEGGLPYEQYF; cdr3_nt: TGCGCCAGCAGCTTGGAGGGGGGGTTACCCTACGAGCAGTACTTC
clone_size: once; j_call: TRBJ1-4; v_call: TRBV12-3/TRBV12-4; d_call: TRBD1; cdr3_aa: CASRQTGGTNEKLFF; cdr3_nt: TGTGCCAGCAGGCAGACAGGGGGTACTAATGAAAAACTGTTTTTT
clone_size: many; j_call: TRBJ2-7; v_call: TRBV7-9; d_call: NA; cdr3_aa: CASSLGTATYEQYF; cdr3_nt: TGTGCCAGCAGCTTAGGGACAGCCACCTACGAGCAGTACTTC
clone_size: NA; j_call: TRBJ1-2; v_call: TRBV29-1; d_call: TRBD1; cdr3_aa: CSVRGTDTNYGYTF; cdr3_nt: TGCAGCGTGCGAGGGACAGACACTAACTATGGCTACACCTTC
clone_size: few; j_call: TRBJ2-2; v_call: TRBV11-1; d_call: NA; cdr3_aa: CASSLVQGTAGELFF; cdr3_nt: TGTGCCAGCAGCTTAGTCCAGGGGACCGCCGGGGAGCTGTTTTTT
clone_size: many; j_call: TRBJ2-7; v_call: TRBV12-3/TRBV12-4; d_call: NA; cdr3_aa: CASSSGSELDEQYF; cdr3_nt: TGTGCCAGCAGTTCCGGGTCCGAATTGGACGAGCAGTACTTC
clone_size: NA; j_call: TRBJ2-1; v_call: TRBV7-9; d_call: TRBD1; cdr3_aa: CASNPGQRYNEQFF; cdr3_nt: TGTGCCAGTAACCCGGGACAGAGGTACAATGAGCAGTTCTTC
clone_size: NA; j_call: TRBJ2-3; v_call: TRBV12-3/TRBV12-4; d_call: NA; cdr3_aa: CASSLGRASTDTQYF; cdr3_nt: TGTGCCAGCAGTTTAGGCAGGGCCTCCACAGATACGCAGTATTTT
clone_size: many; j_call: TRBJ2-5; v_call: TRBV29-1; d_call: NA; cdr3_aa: CSVEQETQYF; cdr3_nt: TGCAGCGTGGAACAAGAGACCCAGTACTTC
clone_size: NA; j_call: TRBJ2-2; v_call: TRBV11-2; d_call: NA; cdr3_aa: CASSLVGGMNTGELFF; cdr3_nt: TGTGCCAGCAGCTTAGTAGGCGGGATGAACACCGGGGAGCTGTTTTTT
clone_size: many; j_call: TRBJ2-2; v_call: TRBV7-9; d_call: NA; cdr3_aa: CASIPMGGELFF; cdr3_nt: TGTGCCAGCATTCCGATGGGCGGGGAGCTGTTTTTT
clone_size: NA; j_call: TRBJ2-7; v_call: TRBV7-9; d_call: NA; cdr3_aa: CASSPEEGRYEQYF; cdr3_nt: TGTGCCAGCAGCCCTGAGGAGGGCCGGTACGAGCAGTACTTC
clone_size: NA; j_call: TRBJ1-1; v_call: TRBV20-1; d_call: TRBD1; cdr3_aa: CSARPGGQMNTEAFF; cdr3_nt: TGCAGTGCTAGGCCGGGGGGACAGATGAACACTGAAGCTTTCTTT
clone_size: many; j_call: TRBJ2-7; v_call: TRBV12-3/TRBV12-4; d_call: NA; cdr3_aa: CASSLSPVYEQYF; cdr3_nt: TGTGCCAGCAGTTTAAGTCCAGTCTACGAGCAGTACTTC
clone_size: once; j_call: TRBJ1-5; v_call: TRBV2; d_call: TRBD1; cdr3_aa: CASSVYPTGLMINQPQHF; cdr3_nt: TGTGCCAGCAGTGTGTATCCGACAGGGCTCATGATCAATCAGCCCCAGCATTTT
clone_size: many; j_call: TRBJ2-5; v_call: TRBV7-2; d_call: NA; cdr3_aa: CASSLGQGWSETQYF; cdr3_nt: TGTGCCAGCAGCTTAGGCCAGGGGTGGTCAGAGACCCAGTACTTC
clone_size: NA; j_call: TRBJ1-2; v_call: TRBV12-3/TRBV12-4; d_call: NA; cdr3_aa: CASSYGPLNYGYTF; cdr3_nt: TGTGCCAGCAGTTACGGACCCCTTAACTATGGCTACACCTTC
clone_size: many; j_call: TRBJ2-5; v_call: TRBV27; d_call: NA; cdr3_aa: CASSADMETQYF; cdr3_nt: TGTGCCAGCAGTGCAGACATGGAGACCCAGTACTTC
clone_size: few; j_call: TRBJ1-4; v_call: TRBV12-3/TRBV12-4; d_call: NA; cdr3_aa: CASSPTPTNEKLFF; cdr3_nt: TGTGCCAGCAGTCCAACTCCAACTAATGAAAAACTGTTTTTT
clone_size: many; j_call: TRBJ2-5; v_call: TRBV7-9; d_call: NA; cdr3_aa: CASSFSDSGKETQYF; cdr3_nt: TGTGCCAGCAGCTTTTCGGATAGCGGCAAAGAGACCCAGTACTTC